This entry lists 22 T cell receptor beta chains sequenced from one sample in a study of control samples from healthy donors and cancer patients. The protocol was immunoSEQ multiplex PCR, while the TCRdb copy is restricted to in-frame clones and leaves out a portion. This repertoire shows 95,000 to 150,000 clones, 80% to 90% found once; its top ten account for 2.9%. The sequenced sample was blood. The receptors were sampled from a man aged 60-69 years in good health.

This chain connects TRBV9 to TRBJ1-1; D is uncertain. Trimming took off 4 bases at V and 4 bases at J, with 17 bases between the two ends. Germline-derived CDR1 and CDR2 are SGDLS and YYNGEE. The CDR3 is 15 amino acids. CDR3 amino acids: CASSFGPSPGTEAFF. DNA of the CDR3: TGTGCCAGCAGCTTTGGTCCTTCTCCGGGCACTGAAGCTTTCTTT.

The chain has TRBV19 and TRBJ2-7; perhaps TRBD1 as D (5 bases). The V end lost 3 bases, the J end lost 1 base, and 10 bases lay between the germline ends. Germline CDR1 is LNHDA and CDR2 is SQIVND (reference sequence). This CDR3 comprises 14 residues. The CDR3 reads CASSIRQGSYEQYF. The DNA of the CDR3 is TGTGCCAGTAGTATCAGGCAGGGATCCTACGAGCAGTACTTC.

This chain uses TRBV19 with TRBJ2-7; D possibly corresponds to TRBD1 (5 bases). The CDR3 runs 13 residues. V dropped 3 bases and J dropped 6 bases, with 12 bases sitting between them. Germline CDR1 is LNHDA and CDR2 is SQIVND (reference sequence). The DNA for the CDR3 is TGTGCCAGTAGTATGGGGCCTACGGGCGAGCAGTACTTC. Amino acids: CASSMGPTGEQYF.

The V and J genes are TRBV7-2 and TRBJ2-6; D uncertain. Trimming took 5 bases from V and 0 from J, leaving 8 bases between them. Germline V gene lookup returns CDR1 SGHTA and CDR2 FQGNSA. The CDR3 sequence is 15 residues long. The CDR3 sequence is CASSTDSSGANVLTF. DNA of the CDR3: TGTGCCAGCAGCACGGATAGCTCTGGGGCCAACGTCCTGACTTTC. The full variable domain, in which reference TRBV7-2 and TRBJ2-6 provide the parts outside the CDR3, is GAGVSQSPSNKVTEKGKDVELRCDPISGHTALYWYRQSLGQGLEFLIYFQGNSAPDKSGLPSDRFSAERTGGSVSTLTIQRTQQEDSAVYLCASSTDSSGANVLTFGAGSRLTVL.

V is TRBV3-1 (or the pseudogene TRBV3-2) and J is TRBJ2-3; either TRBD1 or TRBD2 may fit D (5 bases each). Per the germline V gene, CDR1 is LGHDT and CDR2 is YNNKEL (reference sequence). V was pared by 4 bases and J by 2 bases, with 19 bases between. This CDR3 comprises 17 residues. The CDR3 loop reads CASSPEGKAKSTDTQYF. CDR3 in DNA: TGTGCCAGCAGCCCAGAGGGGAAAGCGAAATCCACAGATACGCAGTATTTT.

The rearrangement joins TRBV10-1 to TRBJ2-3, with D perhaps assigned TRBD1 or TRBD2 (5 bases each). Germline V CDR1 and CDR2: WNHNN, SYGVQD (reference sequence). V lost 4 bases and J lost 6, with 11 bases in between. This CDR3 has 13 amino acids. This chain's CDR3 is CASSVGTTDTQYF. CDR3 in DNA: TGCGCCAGCAGTGTTGGGACCACCGATACGCAGTATTTT.

The chain employs TRBV28 and TRBJ1-2, with 8 bases fitting TRBD1. After removal of 8 bases from V and 3 bases from J, the junction contained 5 bases not matched to a gene. CDR1 is MDHEN and CDR2 is SYDVKM in the germline V gene. This CDR3 has 13 amino acids. The CDR3, as DNA: TGTGCCAGCTGCGGACAGGGACACTATGGCTACACCTTC. It yields the protein CASCGQGHYGYTF.

This clone has a handful of counts. Other DNA sequences from this sample encode an identical CDR3 as well. The V and J genes are TRBV18 and TRBJ1-1, with D possibly TRBD1 on 6 matching bases. CDR3 length: 14 amino acids. Germline V gene data show CDR1 as KGHSH and CDR2 as LQKENI. Deletions cut 3 bases from V and 1 base from J, with 9 bases between. The CDR3 here is CASSPQGRNTEAFF. DNA of the CDR3: TGTGCCAGCTCACCTCAGGGGAGGAACACTGAAGCTTTCTTT.

This chain connects TRBV30 to TRBJ1-1; D is unclear. Trimming shortened V by 7 bases and J by 1 base, and 10 bases separated the two germline ends. The germline CDR1 and CDR2 sequences are GTSNPN and SVGIG (reference sequence). The CDR3 is made up of 12 amino acids. In nucleotides, the CDR3 is TGTGCCTTTAAAACCGGGAACACTGAAGCTTTCTTT. Its translation: CAFKTGNTEAFF. The whole variable domain, filled in from reference TRBV30 and TRBJ1-1, reads SQTIHQWPATLVQPVGSPLSLECTVEGTSNPNLYWYRQAAGRGLQLLFYSVGIGQISSEVPQNLSASRPQDRQFILSSKKLLLSDSGFYLCAFKTGNTEAFFGQGTRLTVV.

The chain is built from TRBV6-5 and TRBJ2-2; TRBD1 matches 10 bases. CDR3 length: 16 amino acids. CDR1 is MNHEY and CDR2 is SVGAGI in the germline V gene. The junction had 7 bases not matched to a gene; V was cut back by 4 bases and J by 5 bases. CDR3 coding DNA: TGTGCCAGCAGTTGGACAGGGGGTAGTGGAACCGGGGAGCTGTTTTTT. Its translation is CASSWTGGSGTGELFF.

The chain carries TRBV10-3 and TRBJ2-7; tentatively, D is TRBD1 (5 bases). The CDR3 is 15 residues long. Trimming removed 0 bases at V and 2 bases at J, with 11 bases between. Germline V gene data show CDR1 as ENHRY and CDR2 as SYGVKD. Here the CDR3 reads CAISESRTLTYEQYF. The CDR3 bases are TGTGCCATCAGTGAGTCGAGGACATTAACCTACGAGCAGTACTTC.

The chain is built from TRBV4-1 and TRBJ1-4; TRBD1 agrees at 10 bases. This CDR3 is 16 amino acids long. CDR1 and CDR2 (germline): MGHRA, YSYEKL. V shed 4 bases and J 5 bases; nucleotides not matched to a gene: 7. DNA of the CDR3: TGCGCCAGCAGCCCGAATCCGGGACAGGGGAATGAAAAACTGTTTTTT. Translation gives CASSPNPGQGNEKLFF.

V usage is TRBV7-9 and J usage is TRBJ1-5; no clear D gene. The germline gives CDR1 SEHNR, CDR2 FQNEAQ (reference sequence). Trimming cost V 1 base and J 1 base, with 11 bases left between them. CDR3 length: 16 residues. CDR3 nucleotides: TGTGCCAGCAGCTTAGGTGGAGCTACCAGCAATCAGCCCCAGCATTTT. Amino acid sequence: CASSLGGATSNQPQHF.

This chain links TRBV19 with TRBJ2-5; D not resolved. V lost 2 bases to trimming and J lost 1 base, with 8 bases between them. The V gene's germline CDR1 is LNHDA and CDR2 SQIVND (reference sequence). The CDR3 sequence is 14 residues long. This CDR3 is CASSISTVQETQYF. The CDR3 DNA follows: TGTGCCAGTAGTATAAGCACAGTCCAAGAGACCCAGTACTTC. Looking up the rest from reference TRBV19 and TRBJ2-5 gives the full variable domain: DGGITQSPKYLFRKEGQNVTLSCEQNLNHDAMYWYRQDPGQGLRLIYYSQIVNDFQKGDIAEGYSVSREKKESFPLTVTSAQKNPTAFYLCASSISTVQETQYFGPGTRLLVL.

V gene TRBV28 combines with J gene TRBJ1-4; D call uncertain. The CDR3 runs 14 residues. Germline V gene lookup returns CDR1 MDHEN and CDR2 SYDVKM. The V end lost 5 bases, the J end lost 7 bases, and 14 bases lay between the germline ends. CDR3 bases: TGTGCCAGCAGTCTATCCGGGAGTGGTGAAAAACTGTTTTTT. Protein product: CASSLSGSGEKLFF.

The genes are TRBV30 and TRBJ2-7; TRBD1 agrees at 7 bases. The CDR3 contains 13 residues. CDR1 is GTSNPN, CDR2 SVGIG, per germline (reference sequence). The ends lost 0 bases at V and 7 bases at J; junction bases unmatched: 6. The CDR3 sequence: CAWSVLRGREQYF. The CDR3 nucleotides are TGTGCCTGGAGTGTACTGAGGGGGCGAGAGCAGTACTTC.

V usage is TRBV4-1 and J usage is TRBJ1-4; TRBD1 agrees at 7 bases. CDR1 and CDR2 (germline): MGHRA, YSYEKL. The CDR3 loop spans 16 amino acids. Germline trimming cut 3 bases from V and 5 bases from J; bases unmatched to any gene: 9. Written as DNA, the CDR3 is TGCGCCAGCAGCCAGCAAAACAGGGGTATGAATGAAAAACTGTTTTTT. Translating it yields CASSQQNRGMNEKLFF.

This chain connects TRBV9 to TRBJ2-2; 9 nucleotides agree with TRBD1. In germline, CDR1 is SGDLS, CDR2 YYNGEE. With V trimmed by 4 bases and J by 3 bases, 19 bases remained unmatched. The CDR3 totals 20 residues. The CDR3 sequence: CASSPRAHPTGGGDTGELFF. CDR3 DNA: TGTGCCAGCAGCCCGAGGGCCCACCCTACAGGGGGCGGGGACACCGGGGAGCTGTTTTTT.

The chain is built from TRBV29-1 and TRBJ1-2, with a weak D call TRBD1 (6 bases). Germline V gene data show CDR1 as SQVTM and CDR2 as ANQGSEA. Trimming took off 1 base at V and 9 bases at J, with 12 bases between the two ends. The CDR3 has 12 amino acids. The CDR3 DNA reads as TGCAGCGTTGAAGTACAGGGAACGCGCTACACCTTC. It is translated as CSVEVQGTRYTF.

This chain joins TRBV7-6 and TRBJ2-5; 9 bases are a match to TRBD1. Germline trimming cut 7 bases from V and 2 bases from J; bases unmatched to any gene: 8. Germline V gene lookup returns CDR1 SGHVS and CDR2 FNYEAQ. This CDR3 is 15 amino acids long. DNA for the CDR3: TGTGCCAGCACTTCGGGACAGGGCAATCAAGAGACCCAGTACTTC. It codes for CASTSGQGNQETQYF.

The V and J genes are TRBV19 and TRBJ2-1, with TRBD1 matching 7 bases. Germline V gene sequence: CDR1 LNHDA, CDR2 SQIVND (reference sequence). J gave up 8 bases and V 8 bases, and 6 bases lay outside the gene matches. This CDR3 region has 12 residues. The CDR3 DNA is TGTGCCAGTTCAAACAGGGGAGATGAGCAGTTCTTC. It specifies CASSNRGDEQFF.

The chain employs TRBV28 and TRBJ2-5, with TRBD1 matching 11 bases. Losses at the gene ends were 8 bases for V and 5 bases for J; bases not matched to a gene: 7. Germline V gene data show CDR1 as MDHEN and CDR2 as SYDVKM. This CDR3 is 14 amino acids long. CDR3 DNA sequence: TGTGCCAGCGGGGACAGGGGGAGTGGGGAGACCCAGTACTTC. This encodes CASGDRGSGETQYF.